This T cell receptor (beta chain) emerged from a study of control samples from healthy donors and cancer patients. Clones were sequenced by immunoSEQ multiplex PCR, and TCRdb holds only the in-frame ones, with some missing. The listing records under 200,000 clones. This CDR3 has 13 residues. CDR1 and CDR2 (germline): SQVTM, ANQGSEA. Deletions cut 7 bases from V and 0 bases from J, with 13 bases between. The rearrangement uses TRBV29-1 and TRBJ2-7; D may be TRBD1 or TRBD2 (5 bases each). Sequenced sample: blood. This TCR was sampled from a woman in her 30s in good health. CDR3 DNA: TGCAGCGCTGCGTCCGGGACCTCCTACGAGCAGTACTTC. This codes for CSAASGTSYEQYF.